This entry features one T cell receptor beta chain sequence. Its antigen is currently unknown. This record belongs to a study of vaccination effects on CD4 cells after COVID-19. Method: immunoSEQ multiplex PCR; TCRdb's copy keeps in-frame clones and lacks some. The data contain 64,000 or so clones, roughly three quarters of them singletons. Sequencing in the ViraFEST assay came after antigen-specific CD4+ T cells had been expanded with viral peptide pools, which were used to stimulate PBMC. Isolation of CD4+ T cells took place after 10 days of culture. Subjects were given two BNT162b2 or mRNA-1273 vaccine doses. Deletions cut 3 bases from V and 2 bases from J, with 10 bases between. The germline CDR1 and CDR2 sequences are SGHRS and YFSETQ. This CDR3 is built from 14 residues.

This clonotype was sampled from a human donor who received a COVID-19 vaccine. This sequence joins TRBV5-1 and TRBJ2-3; D call uncertain. Sequencing used CD4+ T cells from PBMCs cultured with HCoV-OC43 spike peptides, obtained after COVID-19 vaccination. Subset indicated: HCoV-OC43 spike overlapping peptide pool stimulation. CDR3 sequence: CASSSYWATDTQYF. CDR3 nucleotides: TGCGCCAGCAGCTCGTATTGGGCCACAGATACGCAGTATTTT.